This TCR beta chain was identified in a study of cytomegalovirus exposure and HLA in healthy donors. Study results and caveats: An analysis was carried out at a later point. It showed that HLA-associated TCR beta chains were more clonally expanded than equally common non-associated chains. The authors later found most CMV-associated TCR beta chains appeared HLA-restricted. Some TCR beta chains (approximately 180 of them) were listed as cytomegalovirus-associated.

Remarks on this clone: The target antigen is unknown.

The PCR made use of 60 Vbeta and 13 Jbeta primers. Assay: immunoSEQ multiplex PCR; the TCRdb copy retains only in-frame clones and omits some. The sample lists 180,000 or so clones; 81% were seen once. The CDR3 has 14 residues. With V trimmed by 5 bases and J by 4 bases, 6 bases remained unmatched. The germline V gene has CDR1 SEHNR and CDR2 FQNEAQ (reference sequence). Sequenced input: PBMCs. The chain joins TRBV7-9 to TRBJ1-1; 8 bases match TRBD1. The receptor was isolated from a woman aged 18-29 years in good health and CMV-seropositive. The CDR3 sequence: CASSDRGRVTEAFF. As DNA, the CDR3 is TGTGCCAGCAGCGACAGGGGCAGAGTCACTGAAGCTTTCTTT.